The subject of this entry is one T cell receptor (beta chain). This may come from a read error, since a much larger clone is one base off. This specimen comes from a study of T-cell reconstitution after alpha-beta-depleted transplantation in children. CDR1 and CDR2 (germline): ENHRY, SYGVKD. This CDR3 spans 15 amino acids. Unique molecular identifiers featured in how the TCRbeta library was prepared. TCRdb re-called the PCR reads with MiXCR, one entry per CDR3 protein. This sample has more than 200,000 distinct CDR3 sequences, with approximately 9.7% found just once. This clonotype was obtained from a human donor who donated a stem cell graft to a child with SCID. The chain is built from TRBV10-3 and TRBJ2-1; 10 bases are a match to TRBD2. Gene TRBJ2-7 matches the end of the DNA better, so the J call may be wrong. Sequenced material: PBMCs from the stem cell graft donor, taken from the stem cell graft. CDR3 sequence: CAISGATSGYNEQYF. The CDR3 coding sequence is TGTGCCATCAGTGGGGCGACTAGCGGGTACAATGAGCAGTACTTC.